A selection of T cell receptor beta chains follows, all from one sample in a study of shared clonotypes between healthy human individuals. TCRdb's table, derived via immunoSEQ multiplex PCR, lists solely in-frame clones and lacks some. The sample lists 2 million to 2.5 million clones, just over 90% occurring once. The source material was naive CD4+ T cells from PBMCs. These receptor sequences come from a man aged 18 to 29 in good health. Some clones in this sample may be carry-over from other donors' samples. Both conserved end residues are part of each CDR3. D genes are given only for firm matches. Part of the rows lack a size; the others show once, few, many or a class for expanded clones.

14	.	TRBJ2-7	TRBV9	TRBD1	TGTGCCAGCAGCTTCGGACAGGGGTCCTACGAGCAGTACTTC	CASSFGQGSYEQYF
15	.	TRBJ1-4	TRBV7-9	TRBD1	TGTGCCAGCAGCCCACCTGGGAACAGGGGACCCAAACTGTTTTTT	CASSPPGNRGPKLFF
14	.	TRBJ2-5	TRBV9	.	TGTGCCAGCAGCGTAGGGGGCCGGCAAGAGACCCAGTACTTC	CASSVGGRQETQYF
13	.	TRBJ2-7	TRBV11-2	TRBD1	TGTGCCAGCAGCTTAGGACAGGGCGGCGAGCAGTACTTC	CASSLGQGGEQYF
13	.	TRBJ2-4	TRBV28	.	TGTGCCAGCAGTTTATCCCCAGGGAACATTCAGTACTTC	CASSLSPGNIQYF
16	.	TRBJ2-2	TRBV7-3	TRBD2	TGTGCCAGCAGCTTAGGACTAGCGCAGAACACCGGGGAGCTGTTTTTT	CASSLGLAQNTGELFF
14	.	TRBJ1-2	TRBV5-5	TRBD1	TGTGCCAGCTCAGGGACAGGGGTTAACTATGGCTACACCTTC	CASSGTGVNYGYTF
15	.	TRBJ2-1	TRBV19	.	TGTGCCAGTAGTATGGAGTACTTACCATACAATGAGCAGTTCTTC	CASSMEYLPYNEQFF
12	.	TRBJ2-3	TRBV29-1	.	TGCAGCGTTGTAACGGCCTCAGATACGCAGTATTTT	CSVVTASDTQYF
8	.	TRBJ2-3	TRBV20-1	.	TGCCGTAGCGGCGAGCAGTATTTT	CRSGEQYF
14	.	TRBJ1-1	TRBV19	.	TGTGCCAGTAGTAACTGGGGACAACGGACTGAAGCTTTCTTT	CASSNWGQRTEAFF
16	.	TRBJ2-1	TRBV5-4	TRBD2	TGTGCCAGCAGCGGAATACCTAGCGGGAGCACCAATGAGCAGTTCTTC	CASSGIPSGSTNEQFF
14	.	TRBJ2-7	TRBV6-6	.	TGTGCCACCAACCAGAGGGGAAGTGACTACGAGCAGTACTTC	CATNQRGSDYEQYF
11	.	TRBJ1-5	TRBV20-1	.	TGCAGTGCTAGAGGAAGTCAGCCCCAGCATTTT	CSARGSQPQHF
15	.	TRBJ2-7	TRBV27	TRBD1	TGTGCCAGCAGAAACGGACAGGGCTCGCCCTACGAGCAGTACTTC	CASRNGQGSPYEQYF
14	.	TRBJ1-1	TRBV10-3	.	TGTGCCATCAGTGAGACGACAGTGAACACTGAAGCTTTCTTT	CAISETTVNTEAFF
15	once	TRBJ1-4	TRBV18	.	TGTGCCAGCTCACCGCGGGTAGTCACTAATGAAAAACTGTTTTTT	CASSPRVVTNEKLFF
11	once	TRBJ2-7	TRBV30	.	TGTGCCTGGATAGACAGCGGCGAGCAGTACTTC	CAWIDSGEQYF
14	once	TRBJ2-7	TRBV5-1	TRBD1	TGCGCCAGCAGGTGGACAGGGGGCGCGGACGAGCAGTACTTC	CASRWTGGADEQYF
13	.	TRBJ2-7	TRBV27	TRBD1	TGTGCCAGCAGGGCGGCAGGGGGCCACGAGCAGTACTTC	CASRAAGGHEQYF
14	.	TRBJ2-2	TRBV19	TRBD2	TGTGCCAGTAGCAAGCGGGAGCAGAACGGGGAGCTGTTTTTT	CASSKREQNGELFF
13	.	TRBJ2-3	TRBV4-1	.	TGCGCCAGCAGCCGAAGACTAGCAGATACGCAGTATTTT	CASSRRLADTQYF
13	.	TRBJ2-4	TRBV7-8	.	TGTGCCAGCAGCTTAGACCGACAAAACATTCAGTACTTC	CASSLDRQNIQYF
16	.	TRBJ1-2	TRBV1	.	TGCACCAGCAGCTATAGAACCGGACAGGGGGGGTATGGCTACACCTTC	CTSSYRTGQGGYGYTF